In its sample, the clone carrying this T cell receptor (beta chain) was seen a few times. Random hexamers were used to reverse transcribe the RNA input (about 0.45 to 1 ug). TCRdb re-called the immunoSEQ multiplex PCR reads through MiXCR, storing one row per CDR3 protein. The repertoire consists of under 200,000 distinct CDR3 sequences, with 95% occurring once and the leading ten covering about 0.095%. These data are taken from a study of CD8 T cells in Susac syndrome. Germline values: CDR1 KGHSH, CDR2 LQKENI. The ends were cut back, 3 bases at V and 7 bases at J, with 9 bases in the middle. The CDR3 sequence is 12 residues long.

The clonotype was recovered from a human donor in good health. Sequencing input: CD4+ T cells from PBMCs. The J gene is TRBJ1-1, the V gene TRBV18; D is uncertain. CDR3 coding DNA: TGTGCCAGCTCACCCGACGGAGATGAAGCTTTCTTT. This encodes CASSPDGDEAFF.